This T cell receptor (beta chain) was retrieved from a study of cytomegalovirus exposure and HLA in healthy donors. Broader study findings: A list of 164 TCR beta chains associated with cytomegalovirus was given.

Primers for the PCR totalled 60 Vbeta and 13 Jbeta. Libraries were prepared by immunoSEQ multiplex PCR; TCRdb keeps only in-frame clonotypes and omits some of them. The top ten clones hold about 1.9% of a sample with roughly 190,000 clones, around 77% of them seen once. Comments on this clone: What it binds is not known.

CDR1 is MNHNY, CDR2 SVGAGI, per germline (reference sequence). The CDR3 consists of 14 residues. Trimming pared 5 bases from V and 0 bases from J, leaving 11 bases between. Donors were nominally healthy when sampled, though unrecorded immune exposures were likely. This clonotype was sampled from a woman aged 25 to 39 in good health and CMV-seropositive. The chain uses TRBV6-6 and TRBJ2-7; D is undetermined. Sequenced: PBMCs. The CDR3 DNA is TGTGCCAGCAGTGCTACCGGCGGCTCCTACGAGCAGTACTTC. This gives the protein CASSATGGSYEQYF.